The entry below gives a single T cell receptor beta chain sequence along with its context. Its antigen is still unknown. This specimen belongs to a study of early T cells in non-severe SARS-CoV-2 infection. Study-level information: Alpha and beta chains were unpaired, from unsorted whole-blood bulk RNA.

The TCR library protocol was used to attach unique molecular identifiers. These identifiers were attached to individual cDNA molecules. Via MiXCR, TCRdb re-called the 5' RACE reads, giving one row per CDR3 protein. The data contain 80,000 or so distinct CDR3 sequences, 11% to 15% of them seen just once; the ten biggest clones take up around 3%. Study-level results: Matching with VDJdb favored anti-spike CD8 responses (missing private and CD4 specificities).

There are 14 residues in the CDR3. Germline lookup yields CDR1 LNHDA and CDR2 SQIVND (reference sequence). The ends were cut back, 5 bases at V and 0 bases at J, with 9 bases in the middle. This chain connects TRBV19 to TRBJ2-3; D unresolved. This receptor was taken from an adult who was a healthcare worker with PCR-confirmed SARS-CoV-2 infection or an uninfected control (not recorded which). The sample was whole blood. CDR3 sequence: CASSSEASTDTQYF. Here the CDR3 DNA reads TGTGCCAGTAGTTCAGAGGCTAGCACAGATACGCAGTATTTT.